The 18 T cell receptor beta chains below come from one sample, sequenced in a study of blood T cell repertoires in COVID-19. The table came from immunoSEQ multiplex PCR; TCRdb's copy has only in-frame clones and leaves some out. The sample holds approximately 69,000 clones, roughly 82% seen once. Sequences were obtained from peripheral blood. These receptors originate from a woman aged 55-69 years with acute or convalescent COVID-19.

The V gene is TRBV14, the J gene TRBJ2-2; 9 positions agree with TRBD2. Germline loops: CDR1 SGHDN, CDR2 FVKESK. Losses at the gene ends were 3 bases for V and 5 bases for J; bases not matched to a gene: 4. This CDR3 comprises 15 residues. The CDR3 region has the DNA TGTGCCAGCAGCCAGCAGGGACTAGCTACCGGGGAGCTGTTTTTT. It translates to CASSQQGLATGELFF.

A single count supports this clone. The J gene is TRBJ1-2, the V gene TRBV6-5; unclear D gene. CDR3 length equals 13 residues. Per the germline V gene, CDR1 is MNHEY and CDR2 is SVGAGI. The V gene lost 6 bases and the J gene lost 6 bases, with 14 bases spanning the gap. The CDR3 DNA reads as TGTGCCAGCAGACACGCGGGGTCGGATGGCTACACCTTC. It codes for CASRHAGSDGYTF.

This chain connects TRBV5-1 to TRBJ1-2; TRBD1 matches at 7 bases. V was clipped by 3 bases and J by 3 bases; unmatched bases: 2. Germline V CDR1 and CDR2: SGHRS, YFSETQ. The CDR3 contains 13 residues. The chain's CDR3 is CASSSTGDYGYTF. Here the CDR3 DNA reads TGCGCCAGCAGCTCAACAGGGGACTATGGCTACACCTTC.

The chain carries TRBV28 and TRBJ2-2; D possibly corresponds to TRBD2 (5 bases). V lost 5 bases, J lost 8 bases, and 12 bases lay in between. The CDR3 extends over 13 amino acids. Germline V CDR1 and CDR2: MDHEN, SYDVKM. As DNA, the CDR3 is TGTGCCAGCAGTCCCCGGGGTTATGGGGAGCTGTTTTTT. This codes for CASSPRGYGELFF.

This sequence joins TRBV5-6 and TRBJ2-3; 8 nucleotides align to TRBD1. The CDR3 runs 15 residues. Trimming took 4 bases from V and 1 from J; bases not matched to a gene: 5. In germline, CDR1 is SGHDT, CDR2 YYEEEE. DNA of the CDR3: TGTGCCAGCAGCGCAAACAGGGGGGGCACAGATACGCAGTATTTT. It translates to CASSANRGGTDTQYF.

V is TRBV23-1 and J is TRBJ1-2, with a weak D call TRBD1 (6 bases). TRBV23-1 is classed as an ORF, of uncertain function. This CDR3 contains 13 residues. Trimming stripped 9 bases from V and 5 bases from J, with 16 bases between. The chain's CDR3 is CARATGSGYGYTF. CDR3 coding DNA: TGCGCCAGAGCTACAGGGTCGGGTTATGGCTACACCTTC.

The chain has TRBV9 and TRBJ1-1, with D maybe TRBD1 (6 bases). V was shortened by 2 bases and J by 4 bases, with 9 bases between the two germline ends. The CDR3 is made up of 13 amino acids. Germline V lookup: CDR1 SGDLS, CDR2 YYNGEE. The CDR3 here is CASSVGGPTEAFF. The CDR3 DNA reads TGTGCCAGCAGCGTGGGGGGGCCCACTGAAGCTTTCTTT.

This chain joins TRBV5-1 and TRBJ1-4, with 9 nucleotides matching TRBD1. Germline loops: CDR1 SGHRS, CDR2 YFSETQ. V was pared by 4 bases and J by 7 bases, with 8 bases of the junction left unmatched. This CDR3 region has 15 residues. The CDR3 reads CASSATGGEVEKLFF. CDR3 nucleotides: TGCGCCAGCAGCGCCACAGGGGGCGAGGTTGAAAAACTGTTTTTT.

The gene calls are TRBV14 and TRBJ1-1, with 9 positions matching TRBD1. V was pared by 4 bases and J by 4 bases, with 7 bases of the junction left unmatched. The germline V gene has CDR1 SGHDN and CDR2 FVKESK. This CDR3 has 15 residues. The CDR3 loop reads CASSPLGQGSTEAFF. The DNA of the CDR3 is TGTGCCAGCAGCCCCCTCGGACAGGGGAGCACTGAAGCTTTCTTT.

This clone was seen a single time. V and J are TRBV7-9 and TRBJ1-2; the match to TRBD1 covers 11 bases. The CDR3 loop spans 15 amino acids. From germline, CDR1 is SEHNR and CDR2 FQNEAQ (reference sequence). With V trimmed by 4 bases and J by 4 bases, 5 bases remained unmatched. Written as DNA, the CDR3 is TGTGCCAGCAGCTCCGGACAGGGGGCCCGCTATGGCTACACCTTC. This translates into CASSSGQGARYGYTF.

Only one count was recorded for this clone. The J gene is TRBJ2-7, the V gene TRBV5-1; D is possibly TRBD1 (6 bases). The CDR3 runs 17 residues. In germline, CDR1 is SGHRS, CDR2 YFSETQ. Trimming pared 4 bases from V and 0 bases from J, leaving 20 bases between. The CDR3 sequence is CASSDGTPDLGSYEQYF. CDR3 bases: TGCGCCAGCAGCGACGGGACACCTGACCTGGGCTCCTACGAGCAGTACTTC. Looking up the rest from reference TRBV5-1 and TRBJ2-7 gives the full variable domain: KAGVTQTPRYLIKTRGQQVTLSCSPISGHRSVSWYQQTPGQGLQFLFEYFSETQRNKGNFPGRFSGRQFSNSRSEMNVSTLELGDSALYLCASSDGTPDLGSYEQYFGPGTRLTVT.

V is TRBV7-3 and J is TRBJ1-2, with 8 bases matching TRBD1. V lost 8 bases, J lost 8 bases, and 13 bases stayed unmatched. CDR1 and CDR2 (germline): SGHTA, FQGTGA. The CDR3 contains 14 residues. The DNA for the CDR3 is TGTGCCAGCTCCCAGGATGGACAGGGCGGGGGCTACACCTTC. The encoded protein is CASSQDGQGGGYTF.

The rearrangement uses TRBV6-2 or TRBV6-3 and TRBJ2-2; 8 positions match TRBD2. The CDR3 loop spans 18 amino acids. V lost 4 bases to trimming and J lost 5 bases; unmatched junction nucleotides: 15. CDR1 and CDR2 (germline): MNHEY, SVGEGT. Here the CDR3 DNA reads TGTGCCAGCAGTTGGACACGGGGGGGCAGGGGCCGAACCGGGGAGCTGTTTTTT. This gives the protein CASSWTRGGRGRTGELFF.

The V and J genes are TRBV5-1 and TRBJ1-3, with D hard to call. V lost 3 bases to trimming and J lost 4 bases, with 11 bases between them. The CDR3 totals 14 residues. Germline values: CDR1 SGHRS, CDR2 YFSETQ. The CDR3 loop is CASSSGSGGNTIYF. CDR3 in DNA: TGCGCCAGCAGCTCCGGCTCGGGAGGAAACACCATATATTTT.

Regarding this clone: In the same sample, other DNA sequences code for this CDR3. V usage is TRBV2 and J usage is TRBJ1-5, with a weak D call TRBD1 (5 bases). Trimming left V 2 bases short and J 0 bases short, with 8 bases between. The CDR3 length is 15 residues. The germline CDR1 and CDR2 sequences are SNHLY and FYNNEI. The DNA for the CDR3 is TGTGCCAGCAGTGAAATTAGGGGTAGCAATCAGCCCCAGCATTTT. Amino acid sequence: CASSEIRGSNQPQHF.

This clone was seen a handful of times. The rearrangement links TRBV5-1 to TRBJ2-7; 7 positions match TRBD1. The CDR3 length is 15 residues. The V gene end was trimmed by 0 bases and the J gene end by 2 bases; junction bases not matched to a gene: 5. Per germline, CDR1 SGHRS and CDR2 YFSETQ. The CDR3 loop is CASSLAAGGTYEQYF. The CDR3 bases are TGCGCCAGCAGCTTGGCGGCAGGGGGTACCTACGAGCAGTACTTC.

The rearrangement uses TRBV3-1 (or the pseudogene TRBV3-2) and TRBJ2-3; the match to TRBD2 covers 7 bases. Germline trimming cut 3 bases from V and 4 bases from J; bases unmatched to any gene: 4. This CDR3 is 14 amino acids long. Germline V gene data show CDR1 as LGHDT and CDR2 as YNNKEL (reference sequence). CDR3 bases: TGTGCCAGCAGCCACCAACTAGCGTCAGATACGCAGTATTTT. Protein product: CASSHQLASDTQYF.

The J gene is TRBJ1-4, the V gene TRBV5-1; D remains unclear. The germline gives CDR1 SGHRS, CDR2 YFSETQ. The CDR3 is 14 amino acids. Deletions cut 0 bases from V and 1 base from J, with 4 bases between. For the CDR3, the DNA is TGCGCCAGCAGCTTGGTCAGAACTAATGAAAAACTGTTTTTT. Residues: CASSLVRTNEKLFF.